These 9 T cell receptor beta chains were all obtained from the same sample, sequenced in a study of shared clonotypes between healthy human individuals. Clones were sequenced by immunoSEQ multiplex PCR, and TCRdb holds only the in-frame ones, with some missing. The table records about 1.9 million clones, around 95% of them present only once. Naive CD8 populations comprised CD45RO-negative cells positively selected for CCR7, excluding terminally differentiated effector memory CD45RA+ cells. Sequencing used naive CD8+ T cells from PBMCs. Every receptor here comes from a man between 18 and 29 years old in good health. Some clones in this sample may be carry-over from other donors' samples.

The chain has TRBV10-2 and TRBJ2-1, with 10 bases aligning to TRBD2. CDR1 and CDR2 from the germline V gene are WSHSY and SAAADI. The CDR3 has 15 residues. The V segment lost 4 bases and the J segment 7 bases; nucleotides outside the gene matches: 7. Here the CDR3 reads CASSAASGRRNEQFF. Here the CDR3 DNA reads TGCGCCAGCAGTGCCGCTAGCGGGAGACGGAATGAGCAGTTCTTC.

This clone has ten or more counts. V gene TRBV7-9 combines with J gene TRBJ2-1, with TRBD1 identical over 8 bases. V shed 5 bases and J 3 bases; nucleotides not matched to a gene: 3. The CDR3 has 14 residues. The germline V gene encodes CDR1 SEHNR and CDR2 FQNEAQ (reference sequence). The CDR3 nucleotides read TGTGCCAGCAGCCCGGGACAGGACTACAATGAGCAGTTCTTC. Translated, it gives CASSPGQDYNEQFF.

The chain carries TRBV9 and TRBJ2-2; D is possibly TRBD2 (5 bases). The V gene lost 4 bases and the J gene lost 5 bases, with 9 bases spanning the gap. Germline CDR1 SGDLS, CDR2 YYNGEE. The CDR3 loop spans 13 amino acids. CDR3 sequence (DNA): TGTGCCAGCAGCCAGAGGGTAACCGGGGAGCTGTTTTTT. It specifies CASSQRVTGELFF.

CDR3 sequence (DNA): TGTGCCAGCAGTCCCCGACTAGCGGGAGTGTTAAATACGCAGTATTTT. Translated, it gives CASSPRLAGVLNTQYF. The rearrangement uses TRBV7-9 and TRBJ2-3; 12 bases match TRBD2. The germline CDR1 and CDR2 sequences are SEHNR and FQNEAQ (reference sequence). The CDR3 has 16 amino acids. V was pared by 6 bases and J by 7 bases, with 11 bases of the junction left unmatched.

The rearrangement uses TRBV6-1 and TRBJ2-1; the D gene is possibly TRBD1 (6 bases). The V end lost 10 bases, the J end lost 4 bases, and 14 bases lay between the germline ends. This CDR3 spans 13 amino acids. Per the germline V gene, CDR1 is MNHNS and CDR2 is SASEGT. CDR3 sequence reads: CATPGAVYNEQFF. Written as DNA, the CDR3 is TGTGCCACCCCAGGGGCAGTTTACAATGAGCAGTTCTTC.

The CDR3 loop is CSTLGGGVTGELFF. The DNA of the CDR3 is TGCAGCACGCTGGGGGGAGGGGTCACCGGGGAGCTGTTTTTT. The V and J genes are TRBV29-1 and TRBJ2-2; TRBD2 matches 7 bases. This CDR3 is 14 amino acids long. From germline, CDR1 is SQVTM and CDR2 ANQGSEA. Trimming at V came to 8 bases and at J to 4 bases, leaving 10 bases not matched to a gene.

The J gene is TRBJ1-1, the V gene TRBV27; D is undetermined. The germline V and J ends were trimmed by 7 bases and 2 bases, with 11 bases remaining between them. This CDR3 is built from 13 residues. Germline CDR1 reads MNHEY; CDR2 reads SMNVEV (reference sequence). The CDR3 DNA reads TGTGCCAGCAAGGTGGTGAGCAACACTGAAGCTTTCTTT. As protein: CASKVVSNTEAFF.

There are a few counts of this clone. The identical CDR3 is also encoded by other nucleotide sequences in the sample. The CDR3 loop is CASSLAVSYEQYF. The DNA of the CDR3 is TGTGCCAGCAGCTTGGCCGTCTCCTACGAGCAGTACTTC. The chain combines TRBV5-6 with TRBJ2-7; no reliable D call. The ends were cut back, 0 bases at V and 0 bases at J, with 4 bases in the middle. In germline, CDR1 is SGHDT, CDR2 YYEEEE. The CDR3 spans 13 residues.

The V gene is TRBV6-4, the J gene TRBJ1-1, with 9 positions matching TRBD1. The CDR3 consists of 15 residues. Germline loops: CDR1 MRHNA, CDR2 SNTAGT. The J segment lost 2 bases and the V segment lost 3 bases, leaving 4 bases of the junction unmatched. The CDR3 region is CASSETGQGNTEAFF. The DNA for the CDR3 is TGTGCCAGCAGTGAAACGGGACAGGGTAACACTGAAGCTTTCTTT.